This T cell receptor beta chain was recovered during a study of prognosis after radiotherapy for stage I lung cancer. Within the sample, this clonotype is medium-sized (0.01 to 0.1%). Its antigen remains unidentified. The CDR3 covers 15 residues. V was cut by 0 bases and J by 1 base, with 7 bases left in between. Germline assignment: CDR1 MNHNS and CDR2 SASEGT. Using two-round multiplex PCR, the authors amplified TCR beta CDR3 from genomic DNA. Primers specific to each TRBV and TRBJ gene drove first-round PCR. TCRdb independently ran MiXCR on the multiplex PCR reads; one entry per CDR3 protein. The sample contains about 18,000 distinct CDR3 sequences, roughly 46% of which appear only once. Notes on the study in general: Patients given stereotactic body radiation therapy showed fewer unique TCR clones afterward, median around 10,000 versus 6,900.

The sample in question was PBMCs, obtained before or after stereotactic body radiation therapy (not recorded which). The TCR was taken from a donor older than 45 with non-small cell lung cancer. The rearrangement links TRBV6-1 to TRBJ1-3, with D possibly matching TRBD1 (6 bases). CDR3 coding DNA: TGTGCCAGCAGTGAAGCAGGGGGGTCTGGAAACACCATATATTTT. Its translation: CASSEAGGSGNTIYF.